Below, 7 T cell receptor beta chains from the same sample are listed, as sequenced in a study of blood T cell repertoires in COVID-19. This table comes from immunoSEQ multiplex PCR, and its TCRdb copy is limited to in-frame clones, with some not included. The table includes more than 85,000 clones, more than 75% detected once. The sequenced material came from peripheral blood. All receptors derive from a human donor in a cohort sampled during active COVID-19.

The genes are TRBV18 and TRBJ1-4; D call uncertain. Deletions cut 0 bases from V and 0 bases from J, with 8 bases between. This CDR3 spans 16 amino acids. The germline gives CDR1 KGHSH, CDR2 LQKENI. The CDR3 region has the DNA TGTGCCAGCTCACCACCGAAGCCTGCAACTAATGAAAAACTGTTTTTT. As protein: CASSPPKPATNEKLFF.

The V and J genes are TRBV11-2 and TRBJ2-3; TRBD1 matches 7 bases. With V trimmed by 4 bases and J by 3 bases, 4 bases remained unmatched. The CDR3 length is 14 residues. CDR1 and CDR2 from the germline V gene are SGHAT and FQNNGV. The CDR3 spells CASSSRQGTDTQYF. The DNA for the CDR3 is TGTGCCAGCAGCTCCCGACAGGGTACAGATACGCAGTATTTT.

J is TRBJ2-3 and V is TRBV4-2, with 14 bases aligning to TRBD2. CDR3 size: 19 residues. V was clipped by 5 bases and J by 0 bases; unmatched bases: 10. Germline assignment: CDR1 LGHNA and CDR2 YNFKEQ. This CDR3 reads CASSYTPGTSGGSTDTQYF. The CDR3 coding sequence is TGTGCCAGCAGCTACACCCCCGGGACTAGCGGGGGTAGCACAGATACGCAGTATTTT.

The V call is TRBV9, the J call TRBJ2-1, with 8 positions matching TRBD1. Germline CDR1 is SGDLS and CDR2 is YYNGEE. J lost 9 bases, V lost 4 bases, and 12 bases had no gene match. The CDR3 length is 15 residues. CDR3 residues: CASSYNSQGGFEQFF. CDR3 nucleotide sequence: TGTGCCAGCAGCTACAACTCACAGGGGGGATTTGAGCAGTTCTTC.

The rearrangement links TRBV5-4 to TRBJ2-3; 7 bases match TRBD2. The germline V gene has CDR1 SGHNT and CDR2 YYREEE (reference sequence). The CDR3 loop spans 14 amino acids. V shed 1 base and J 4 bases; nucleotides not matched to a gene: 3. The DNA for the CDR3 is TGTGCCAGCAGCTTGTTGGGGGGGTCAGATACGCAGTATTTT. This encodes CASSLLGGSDTQYF.

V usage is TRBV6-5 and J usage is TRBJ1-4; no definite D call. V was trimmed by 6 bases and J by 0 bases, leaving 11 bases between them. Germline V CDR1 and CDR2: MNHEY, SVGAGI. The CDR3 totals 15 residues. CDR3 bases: TGTGCCAGCAGCCCCGCCGGGACAACTAATGAAAAACTGTTTTTT. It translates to CASSPAGTTNEKLFF.

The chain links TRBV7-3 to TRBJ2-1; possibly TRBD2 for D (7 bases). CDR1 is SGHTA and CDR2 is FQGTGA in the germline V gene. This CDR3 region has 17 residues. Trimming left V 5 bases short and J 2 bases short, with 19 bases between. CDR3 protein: CASSLVGGPRTYNEQFF. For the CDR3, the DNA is TGTGCCAGCAGCCTCGTCGGGGGGCCTCGGACCTACAATGAGCAGTTCTTC.